This entry is about one T cell receptor beta chain. The antigen remains unidentified. The PCR ran on 60 Vbeta and 13 Jbeta primers. Here immunoSEQ multiplex PCR was the method, and the copy in TCRdb shows in-frame clones only, minus some. Recorded for this sample: about 46,000 clones. The data are from a study of cytomegalovirus exposure and HLA in healthy donors. Regarding the study as a whole: The classifier, whose performance was assessed in both the original and validation cohorts, reportedly diagnosed cytomegalovirus status with high specificity and sensitivity. Earlier results showed most TCR beta V segments being productive about 90% or about 30% of the time. It has been reported that TCR beta sequences accurately predicted the HLA-A and HLA-B alleles of most subjects.

The origin of this receptor is a woman aged 40 to 50 in good health and CMV-seronegative. The sequenced sample consisted of PBMCs.

The CDR3 is CASSPRQGRGETQYF. The CDR3 DNA follows: TGTGCCAGCAGCCCCCGACAGGGGCGAGGGGAGACCCAGTACTTC. The genes are TRBV7-6 and TRBJ2-5, with 8 bases matching TRBD1. Germline CDR1 reads SGHVS; CDR2 reads FNYEAQ. V trimming: 5 bases; J trimming: 5 bases; junction bases outside the gene matches: 10. The CDR3 totals 15 residues.